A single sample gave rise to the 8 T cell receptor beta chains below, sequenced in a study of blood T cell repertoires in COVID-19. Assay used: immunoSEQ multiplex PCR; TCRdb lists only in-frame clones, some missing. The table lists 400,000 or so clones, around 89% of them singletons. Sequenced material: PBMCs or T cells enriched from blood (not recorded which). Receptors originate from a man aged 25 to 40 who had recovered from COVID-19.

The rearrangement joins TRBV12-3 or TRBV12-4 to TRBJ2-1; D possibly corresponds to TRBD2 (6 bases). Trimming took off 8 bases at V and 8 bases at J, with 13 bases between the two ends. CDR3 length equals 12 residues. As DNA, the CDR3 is TGTGCCAGCCGGGACTCCTGGGATGAGCAGTTCTTC. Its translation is CASRDSWDEQFF.

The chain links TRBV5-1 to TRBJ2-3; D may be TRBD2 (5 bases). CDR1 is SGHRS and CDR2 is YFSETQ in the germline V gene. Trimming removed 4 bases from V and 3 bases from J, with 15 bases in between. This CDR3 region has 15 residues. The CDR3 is CASSRAWSGTDTQYF. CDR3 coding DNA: TGCGCCAGCAGCCGCGCCTGGTCGGGAACAGATACGCAGTATTTT.

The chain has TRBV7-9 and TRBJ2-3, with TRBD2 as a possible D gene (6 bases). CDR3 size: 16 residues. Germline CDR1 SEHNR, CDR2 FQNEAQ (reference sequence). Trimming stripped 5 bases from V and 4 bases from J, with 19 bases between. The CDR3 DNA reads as TGTGCCAGCAGCGGAATAACGGGACTCCTCCCAGATACGCAGTATTTT. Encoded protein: CASSGITGLLPDTQYF. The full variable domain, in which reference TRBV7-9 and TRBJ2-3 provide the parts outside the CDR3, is DTGVSQNPRHKITKRGQNVTFRCDPISEHNRLYWYRQTLGQGPEFLTYFQNEAQLEKSRLLSDRFSAERPKGSFSTLEIQRTEQGDSAMYLCASSGITGLLPDTQYFGPGTRLTVL.

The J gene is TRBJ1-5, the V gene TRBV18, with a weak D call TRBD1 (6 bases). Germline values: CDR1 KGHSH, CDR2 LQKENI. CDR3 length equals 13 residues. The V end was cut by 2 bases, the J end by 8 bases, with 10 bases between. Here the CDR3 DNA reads TGTGCCAGCTCACCAGCACAGGGAGAGCCCCAGCATTTT. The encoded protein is CASSPAQGEPQHF.

The CDR3 is CASSATGASSGNTIYF. CDR3 DNA: TGTGCCAGCAGTGCCACAGGCGCTAGCTCTGGAAACACCATATATTTT. The chain has TRBV25-1 and TRBJ1-3, with D perhaps TRBD1 (5 bases). The CDR3 is made up of 16 amino acids. CDR1 is MGHDK, CDR2 SYGVNS, per germline. Trimming stripped 4 bases from V and 0 bases from J, with 13 bases between.

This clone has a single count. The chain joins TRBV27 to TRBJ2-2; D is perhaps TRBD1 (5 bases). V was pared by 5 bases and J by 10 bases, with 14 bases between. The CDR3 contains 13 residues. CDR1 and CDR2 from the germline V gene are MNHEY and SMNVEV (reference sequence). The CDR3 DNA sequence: TGTGCCAGCAGTCCCACAGGTTTGGCGGAGCTGTTTTTT. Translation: CASSPTGLAELFF.

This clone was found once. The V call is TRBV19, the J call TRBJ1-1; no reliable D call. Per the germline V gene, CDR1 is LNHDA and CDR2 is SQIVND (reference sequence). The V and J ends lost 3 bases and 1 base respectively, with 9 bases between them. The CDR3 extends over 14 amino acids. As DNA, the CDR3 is TGTGCCAGTAGTATTCTGGCCGAGAACACTGAAGCTTTCTTT. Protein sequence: CASSILAENTEAFF.

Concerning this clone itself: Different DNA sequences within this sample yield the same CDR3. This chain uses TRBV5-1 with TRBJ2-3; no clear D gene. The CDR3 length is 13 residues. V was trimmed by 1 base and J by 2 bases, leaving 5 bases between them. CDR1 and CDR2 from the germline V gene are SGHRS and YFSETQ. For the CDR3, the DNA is TGCGCCAGCAGCTTGCCCAACACAGATACGCAGTATTTT. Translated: CASSLPNTDTQYF.